The 20 T cell receptor beta chains reported below all come from one sample, sequenced in a study of T cells in Graves' hyperthyroidism and ophthalmopathy. There were TCR beta CDR3 regions amplified from RNA transcripts. Researchers ran a first-round RT-PCR on the TCR CDR3 using the HTBI primer set. TCRdb re-called the multiplex PCR reads with MiXCR, one entry per CDR3 protein. The sample has roughly 800,000 distinct CDR3 sequences; 38% are singletons. The sample taken for sequencing was blood. Every receptor here comes from a man in his late teens or twenties with Graves' hyperthyroidism.

The rearrangement joins TRBV20-1 to TRBJ2-5; D is unresolved. This CDR3 region has 14 residues. The V end lost 0 bases, the J end lost 2 bases, and 10 bases lay between the germline ends. CDR1 is DFQATT, CDR2 SNEGSKA, per germline (reference sequence). The CDR3 sequence: CSAREWRTQETQYF. The CDR3 coding sequence is TGCAGTGCTAGAGAATGGCGGACGCAAGAGACCCAGTACTTC.

Only a few counts were recorded for this clonotype. The chain is built from TRBV9 and TRBJ1-1, with 7 bases fitting TRBD1. With 4 bases clipped from V and 1 base from J, the junction kept 13 bases outside the gene matches. The CDR3 is 17 residues long. Germline V gene data show CDR1 as SGDLS and CDR2 as YYNGEE. CDR3 loop: CASSTGGQAAPNTEAFF. The CDR3 DNA is TGTGCCAGCAGCACCGGAGGACAGGCCGCACCGAACACTGAAGCTTTCTTT.

This chain connects TRBV25-1 to TRBJ1-2; D gene uncertain. Germline V gene sequence: CDR1 MGHDK, CDR2 SYGVNS. Between the trimmed V and J ends, which lost 1 base and 5 bases, there was a span of 11 bases. CDR3 size: 14 residues. The CDR3 region has the DNA TGTGCCAGCAGTGAATTTTATAGGGAGTATGGCTACACCTTC. Translated: CASSEFYREYGYTF.

The table lists this clonotype with many counts. The chain employs TRBV7-3 and TRBJ1-6, with D possibly matching TRBD1 (5 bases). This CDR3 spans 13 amino acids. V was clipped by 5 bases and J by 10 bases, with 12 bases between them. The V gene's germline CDR1 is SGHTA and CDR2 FQGTGA. The CDR3 DNA follows: TGTGCCAGCAGCCCCGAGGGGAAGTCACCCCTCCACTTT. Translated: CASSPEGKSPLHF.

In regard to this clonotype: A much larger clonotype is one base distant, so this may be a read error. The rearrangement links TRBV5-5 to TRBJ1-1; no firm D call. V lost 2 bases to trimming and J lost 6 bases, with 8 bases between them. The CDR3 length is 12 residues. Germline CDR1 SGHKS, CDR2 YYEKEE (reference sequence). CDR3: CASSFSRAEAFF. The CDR3 DNA reads as TGTGCCAGCAGCTTTTCAAGGGCTGAAGCTTTCTTT.

The V and J genes are TRBV7-9 and TRBJ2-7; D is possibly TRBD1 or TRBD2 (5 bases each). CDR1 is SEHNR and CDR2 is FQNEAQ in the germline V gene (reference sequence). Trimming shortened V by 0 bases and J by 4 bases, and 13 bases separated the two germline ends. The CDR3 loop spans 15 amino acids. CDR3 DNA: TGTGCCAGCAGCTTAGCCCTGGGACGGATTTACGAGCAGTACTTC. Translated: CASSLALGRIYEQYF.

This clonotype has only a few counts. A read error may produce the germline difference seen at one junction end. The chain links TRBV4-1 to TRBJ2-5; the match to TRBD2 covers 9 bases. The CDR3 has 15 amino acids. Germline assignment: CDR1 MGHRA and CDR2 YSYEKL. The CDR3 protein is CASSQIAGVQETQYF. In DNA form, the CDR3 reads TGTGCCAGCAGCCAAATAGCGGGGGTCCAAGAGACCCAGTACTTC.

The rearrangement links TRBV7-3 to TRBJ2-6; D is undetermined. This CDR3 is built from 15 residues. With 8 bases removed from V and 0 bases from J, the gap between germline ends came to 11 bases. Germline assignment: CDR1 SGHTA and CDR2 FQGTGA. This CDR3 is CASVGRPSGANVLTF. Written as DNA, the CDR3 is TGTGCCAGCGTTGGACGGCCCTCTGGGGCCAACGTCCTGACTTTC.

Only a few counts were recorded for this clonotype. A junction boundary mismatches the germline segment, possibly from a read error. This chain joins TRBV19 and TRBJ1-4; 9 bases are a match to TRBD1. From germline, CDR1 is LNHDA and CDR2 SQIVND (reference sequence). There are 16 residues in the CDR3. The CDR3 loop is CASSNPGTGSIEKLFF. The CDR3 region has the DNA TGTGCCAGTAGTAACCCTGGGACAGGGTCTATAGAAAAACTATTTTTT.

The chain links TRBV19 to TRBJ1-5; 10 bases agree with TRBD1. The trim removed 6 bases at V and 3 bases at J, leaving 8 bases unmatched. Germline V gene lookup returns CDR1 LNHDA and CDR2 SQIVND (reference sequence). This CDR3 is built from 16 residues. CDR3 DNA: TGTGCCAGTAGAGACAGGGGGCGCCGGAACAATCAGCCCCAGCATTTT. This gives the protein CASRDRGRRNNQPQHF. Full variable domain (missing parts from reference TRBV19 and TRBJ1-5): DGGITQSPKYLFRKEGQNVTLSCEQNLNHDAMYWYRQDPGQGLRLIYYSQIVNDFQKGDIAEGYSVSREKKESFPLTVTSAQKNPTAFYLCASRDRGRRNNQPQHFGDGTRLSIL.

The chain is built from TRBV19 and TRBJ2-2; 7 bases map to TRBD2. V shed 7 bases and J 7 bases; nucleotides not matched to a gene: 12. The CDR3 extends over 15 amino acids. Germline values: CDR1 LNHDA, CDR2 SQIVND (reference sequence). In DNA form, the CDR3 reads TGTGCCAGTAAGGCGGGAGCCGGTTCTAGCGGGGAGCTGTTTTTT. Its protein product is CASKAGAGSSGELFF. Combining the CDR3 with reference TRBV19 and TRBJ2-2 gives the whole variable domain DGGITQSPKYLFRKEGQNVTLSCEQNLNHDAMYWYRQDPGQGLRLIYYSQIVNDFQKGDIAEGYSVSREKKESFPLTVTSAQKNPTAFYLCASKAGAGSSGELFFGEGSRLTVL.

This clonotype was counted at least ten times. This chain links TRBV15 with TRBJ1-4; the D is unclear. Germline V lookup: CDR1 LNHNV, CDR2 YYDKDF (reference sequence). V was shortened by 8 bases and J by 4 bases, with 11 bases between the two germline ends. The CDR3 sequence is 13 residues long. The chain's CDR3 is CATETANNEKLFF. The CDR3 coding sequence is TGTGCCACCGAGACGGCTAATAATGAAAAACTGTTTTTT.

This clonotype was detected only a few times. The chain is built from TRBV7-2 and TRBJ2-4, with D unclear. The CDR3 contains 13 residues. Trimming removed 6 bases at V and 5 bases at J, with 11 bases between. The V gene's germline CDR1 is SGHTA and CDR2 FQGNSA. CDR3 in DNA: TGTGCCAGCAGTGAATGGTGGGAAAACATTCAGTACTTC. It yields the protein CASSEWWENIQYF.

To note about this clonotype: This could be a read error, since a much larger clone is one nucleotide away. The chain joins TRBV20-1 to TRBJ2-2; 9 positions match TRBD2. Trimming at V came to 6 bases and at J to 4 bases, leaving 6 bases not matched to a gene. Germline CDR1 is DFQATT and CDR2 is SNEGSKA (reference sequence). This CDR3 has 14 amino acids. CDR3 nucleotide sequence: TGCAGTGCGCAGCGGGGGGCACGCACCGGGGAGCTGTTTTTT. It codes for CSAQRGARTGELFF.

There are many counts of this clonotype. V gene TRBV19 combines with J gene TRBJ1-5; TRBD1 aligns across 7 bases. Trimming cost V 7 bases and J 3 bases; bases outside gene matches: 6. Germline V gene sequence: CDR1 LNHDA, CDR2 SQIVND (reference sequence). The CDR3 covers 14 residues. The DNA of the CDR3 is TGTGCCAGTACCCTGACAGGGTCCAATCAGCCCCAGCATTTT. Protein: CASTLTGSNQPQHF.

This clonotype was counted many times. V gene TRBV10-3 combines with J gene TRBJ1-1; D unclear. CDR3 length: 14 amino acids. Looked up from germline, CDR1 is ENHRY and CDR2 is SYGVKD. The V gene lost 3 bases and the J gene lost 5 bases, with 13 bases spanning the gap. CDR3 sequence (DNA): TGTGCCATCAGTGATAACTCTCTGGGGACTGAAGCTTTCTTT. Protein product: CAISDNSLGTEAFF.

This clonotype was counted many times. CDR3 in amino acids: CASSLDRGGQPQHF. Written as DNA, the CDR3 is TGTGCCAGCAGCCTCGACAGGGGCGGTCAGCCCCAGCATTTT. The rearrangement joins TRBV7-2 to TRBJ1-5, with 8 bases lining up with TRBD1. This CDR3 is built from 14 residues. The germline CDR1 and CDR2 sequences are SGHTA and FQGNSA. The junction had 6 bases not matched to a gene; V was cut back by 5 bases and J by 6 bases.

V usage is TRBV19 and J usage is TRBJ1-1; D is unresolved. Deletions cut 9 bases from V and 0 bases from J, with 20 bases between. The CDR3 loop spans 16 amino acids. CDR1 LNHDA and CDR2 SQIVND come from the germline V gene (reference sequence). CDR3 sequence (DNA): TGTGCCAGCAGCCCGGACGCACCTTCCATGAACACTGAAGCTTTCTTT. Its protein is CASSPDAPSMNTEAFF.

The chain is built from TRBV4-1 and TRBJ1-1; the D is unclear. The CDR3 sequence is 12 residues long. Germline V lookup: CDR1 MGHRA, CDR2 YSYEKL. Trimming removed 6 bases at V and 5 bases at J, with 10 bases between. CDR3 amino acids: CASRGGVTEAFF. Written as DNA, the CDR3 is TGCGCCAGCAGGGGAGGTGTAACTGAAGCTTTCTTT.

This clonotype was seen repeatedly, ten times or more. The rearrangement joins TRBV7-9 to TRBJ1-1, with TRBD1 identical over 8 bases. V gave up 3 bases and J gave up 9 bases; unmatched junction bases: 9. This CDR3 has 14 residues. Per the germline V gene, CDR1 is SEHNR and CDR2 is FQNEAQ (reference sequence). The DNA of the CDR3 is TGTGCCAGCAGCTTCCCAACAGGGGGAGAAAAAGCTTTCTTT. It translates to CASSFPTGGEKAFF. The entire variable domain, with the rest obtained from reference TRBV7-9 and TRBJ1-1, is as follows: DTGVSQNPRHKITKRGQNVTFRCDPISEHNRLYWYRQTLGQGPEFLTYFQNEAQLEKSRLLSDRFSAERPKGSFSTLEIQRTEQGDSAMYLCASSFPTGGEKAFFGQGTRLTVV.